This TCR beta chain was profiled in a study of T-cell reconstitution after alpha-beta-depleted transplantation in children. Unique molecular identifiers were incorporated when the TCRbeta library was constructed. In TCRdb, the PCR reads were re-called with MiXCR into one record per CDR3 protein. The table records about 980,000 distinct CDR3 sequences, under 30% of them present only once. With V trimmed by 4 bases and J by 5 bases, 4 bases remained unmatched. Germline V gene data show CDR1 as SGHRS and CDR2 as YFSETQ. The CDR3 contains 14 residues. As to this clonotype: Its specificity is unknown.

Study observations and caveats: It was surviving recipient T cells and thymic progenitors that gave some patients high TCRbeta diversity at day 60.

The chain is built from TRBV5-1 and TRBJ1-4, with 8 bases aligning to TRBD1. The material sequenced was PBMCs, mostly from graft donor cells, taken 360 days after TCRalphabeta/CD19-depleted stem cell transplant. The receptor was derived from a boy in the first two years of life who had a stem cell transplant for SCID, so the T cells may come from the graft donor. Written as DNA, the CDR3 is TGCGCCAGCAGCGGGGGACAGGCGAATGAAAAACTGTTTTTT. Translation gives CASSGGQANEKLFF.